Listed below are T cell receptor beta chains from one sample, sequenced in a study of naive and memory T cell subsets. TCRdb called the UMI-ligation and nested PCR reads again in MiXCR, with one record for every CDR3 protein. The data show some 150,000 distinct CDR3 sequences, over 15% seen once. The sample was naive CD4+ T cells from blood. All receptors come from a human donor in good health. The CDR3 runs from the conserved cysteine through the conserved F or W. Each record gives: D gene, J gene, V gene, clone size, CDR3 DNA, CDR3 protein. A D gene is named only where the DNA matches it firmly. Clone sizes are given selectively: once, few, many, or a class where the clone is expanded.

TRBD2 | TRBJ2-7 | TRBV20-1 | - | TGCAGTGCTGGGACTAGCGGGAGGGCCGGGTACGAGCAGTACTTC | CSAGTSGRAGYEQYF
TRBD2 | TRBJ2-2 | TRBV27 | - | TGTGCCAGCAGTGTAAGCGGGAGGGGCACCGGGGAGCTGTTTTTT | CASSVSGRGTGELFF
TRBD2 | TRBJ2-3 | TRBV10-3 | many | TGTGCCATCGCCGGACTAGCGGGAGTTGCGGATACGCAGTATTTT | CAIAGLAGVADTQYF
TRBD1 | TRBJ2-6 | TRBV12-3/TRBV12-4 | - | TGTGCCAGCAGTTTAAGACAGGGGGCGCCTGGGGCCAACGTCCTGACTTTC | CASSLRQGAPGANVLTF
TRBD1 | TRBJ1-1 | TRBV30 | few | TGTGCCTGGGACAGGGGGAACACTGAAGCTTTCTTT | CAWDRGNTEAFF
TRBD2 | TRBJ2-1 | TRBV12-3/TRBV12-4 | - | TGTGCCAGCAGCCACGGACTAGCGGACCCTCTGCATGAGCAGTTCTTC | CASSHGLADPLHEQFF
- | TRBJ1-5 | TRBV12-5 | - | TGTGCTAGTGGTCCCAGACTGAGCAATCAGCCCCAGCATTTT | CASGPRLSNQPQHF
- | TRBJ1-6 | TRBV30 | - | TGTGCCTGGAGTGTAGGGGTCTCTAGGTCACCCCTCCACTTT | CAWSVGVSRSPLHF
- | TRBJ2-7 | TRBV25-1 | medium-sized | TGTGCCACCTCCCGAGAGTCGGAATTCCTCTACGAGCAGTACTTC | CATSRESEFLYEQYF
TRBD2 | TRBJ2-3 | TRBV7-3 | - | TGTGCCAGCAGCCTACGACTAGCGGGAGTAACAGATACGCAGTATTTT | CASSLRLAGVTDTQYF
TRBD1 | TRBJ1-2 | TRBV7-9 | - | TGTGCCAGCAGCGCTATGGACAGGCTCAATGGCTACACCTTC | CASSAMDRLNGYTF
- | TRBJ1-2 | TRBV20-1 | - | TGCAGTGCTAGCGCCTGGGCAGATGGCTACACCTTC | CSASAWADGYTF
- | TRBJ2-4 | TRBV29-1 | few | TGCAGCGTTGAACTGGGGACCAAAAACATTCAGTACTTC | CSVELGTKNIQYF
- | TRBJ2-7 | TRBV6-5 | few | TGTGCCAGCAGCCCCCCCGGAGGGTTCGAGCAGTACTTC | CASSPPGGFEQYF
- | TRBJ2-1 | TRBV9 | - | TGTGCCAGCAGCGTATCAGGGGACAATGAGCAGTTCTTC | CASSVSGDNEQFF
TRBD1 | TRBJ1-1 | TRBV6-1 | - | TGTGCCAGCAGTGCCGCCGGGACAGGCACTGAAGCTTTCTTT | CASSAAGTGTEAFF
- | TRBJ1-3 | TRBV30 | - | TGTGCCTGGAGTGTAATCAACTCTGGAAACACCATATATTTT | CAWSVINSGNTIYF
- | TRBJ2-3 | TRBV18 | - | TGTGCCAGCTCCCCTACCACCCCAGGGTCAGATACGCAGTATTTT | CASSPTTPGSDTQYF
TRBD2 | TRBJ2-7 | TRBV20-1 | few | TGCAGTGCCCAAGGGACTAGAAGCTCCTACGAGCAGTACTTC | CSAQGTRSSYEQYF
- | TRBJ1-6 | TRBV27 | - | TGTGCCAGCAGTCCCGGGTGGGGGAGGGTGGCCCTCCACTTT | CASSPGWGRVALHF
- | TRBJ2-7 | TRBV6-1 | - | TGTGCCAGCAGCCGGTCGCCGTCTCACGAGCAGTACTTC | CASSRSPSHEQYF
- | TRBJ2-1 | TRBV11-3 | few | TGTGCCAGCAGCTTAGGAGACCCTGCGTACAATGAGCAGTTCTTC | CASSLGDPAYNEQFF
- | TRBJ2-7 | TRBV5-4 | - | TGTGCCAGCAGTCAGGACAGCTACGAGCAGTACTTC | CASSQDSYEQYF
- | TRBJ1-2 | TRBV6-5 | few | TGTGCCAGCAGAACCGGCCGGACCGACTATGGCTACACCTTC | CASRTGRTDYGYTF
TRBD2 | TRBJ2-3 | TRBV20-1 | - | TGCAGTGCTAGAGAGGGAGCGGGAGGGGCAGATACGCAGTATTTT | CSAREGAGGADTQYF
- | TRBJ2-2 | TRBV2 | - | TGTGCCAGCAACCGAAGGGCGGCATCGAACACCGGGGAGCTGTTTTTT | CASNRRAASNTGELFF
TRBD1 | TRBJ1-2 | TRBV20-1 | - | TGCAGTGCGGACCCCAGAGACAGGGGAAGGGATGGCTACACCTTC | CSADPRDRGRDGYTF
- | TRBJ2-2 | TRBV6-2/TRBV6-3 | - | TGTGCCACCGCAGAGGGGACCGGGGAGCTGTTTTTT | CATAEGTGELFF
TRBD1 | TRBJ2-6 | TRBV12-5 | many | TGTGCTAGTGGGCCTTGGAGGACAGGGCTATCTGGGGCCAACGTCCTGACTTTC | CASGPWRTGLSGANVLTF
- | TRBJ2-1 | TRBV19 | - | TGTGCCAGTAGTATCCCCGGGGATAGCTCCTACAATGAGCAGTTCTTC | CASSIPGDSSYNEQFF
- | TRBJ2-3 | TRBV18 | few | TGTGCCAGCTCACCGTCGTCAGGGGGCACAGATACGCAGTATTTT | CASSPSSGGTDTQYF
TRBD2 | TRBJ2-3 | TRBV29-1 | few | TGCAGCGTTACTAGCGGGAGAGGCACAGATACGCAGTATTTT | CSVTSGRGTDTQYF
TRBD2 | TRBJ2-2 | TRBV19 | - | TGTGCCAGTAGTGGGGGACTAGCGCTCGGGGAGCTGTTTTTT | CASSGGLALGELFF
TRBD2 | TRBJ2-6 | TRBV7-3 | - | TGTGCCAGCAGCTTAACGTCCGGCGGGGGGCCGGGCTCTGGGGCCAACGTCCTGACTTTC | CASSLTSGGGPGSGANVLTF
TRBD2 | TRBJ2-3 | TRBV2 | few | TGTGCCAGCAGGGCCACTAGCGTCCGAGATACGCAGTATTTT | CASRATSVRDTQYF
TRBD2 | TRBJ2-1 | TRBV19 | - | TGTGCCAGTAACGGAAGGGGAGGGCTAGCGAGATACAATGAGCAGTTCTTC | CASNGRGGLARYNEQFF
TRBD2 | TRBJ2-2 | TRBV27 | few | TGTGCCAGCAGTTTGGAGGGACTAGCGGGAAGGAACACCGGGGAGCTGTTTTTT | CASSLEGLAGRNTGELFF
TRBD2 | TRBJ2-3 | TRBV28 | - | TGTGCCAGCAGTTTACCTAGCGGGAGTGTAGATACGCAGTATTTT | CASSLPSGSVDTQYF
- | TRBJ1-1 | TRBV29-1 | few | TGCAGCGTTGCCAGCCTGAACACTGAAGCTTTCTTT | CSVASLNTEAFF
- | TRBJ2-2 | TRBV6-6 | few | TGTGCCAGCAAATCTAGGGCGTATATGAACACCGGGGAGCTGTTTTTT | CASKSRAYMNTGELFF
- | TRBJ2-3 | TRBV4-1 | few | TGCGCCAGCAGCCGGTTGGGGTTGGGCACAGATACGCAGTATTTT | CASSRLGLGTDTQYF
- | TRBJ1-4 | TRBV19 | - | TGTGCCAGTAGTATAGATCCCAGCGGGACACTCATTTTT | CASSIDPSGTLIF
TRBD1 | TRBJ1-4 | TRBV18 | few | TGTGCCAGCTCACCTAGGGACAGGGGGCCATCAACTAATGAAAAACTGTTTTTT | CASSPRDRGPSTNEKLFF
- | TRBJ2-4 | TRBV7-2 | few | TGTGCCAGCAGCTTAGCTAAAAAAAACATTCAGTACTTC | CASSLAKKNIQYF
TRBD1 | TRBJ2-3 | TRBV9 | few | TGTGCCAGCAGCGCGCCTGGACAGGGGCCCACAGATACGCAGTATTTT | CASSAPGQGPTDTQYF
TRBD2 | TRBJ2-1 | TRBV15 | - | TGTGCCACCACAAAACTGAAAGGACTAGCGGGAAAGTCTCTCAGCTCCTACAATGAGCAGTTCTTC | CATTKLKGLAGKSLSSYNEQFF
- | TRBJ2-2 | TRBV20-1 | once | TGCTGTGCTAGAGTTGACGAGAGCGGCGGGGAGCTGTTTTTT | CCARVDESGGELFF
TRBD2 | TRBJ2-1 | TRBV18 | few | TGTGCCAGCTCACCTACCGGGACTAGCGGGAGGAATGAGCAGTTCTTC | CASSPTGTSGRNEQFF
TRBD2 | TRBJ2-7 | TRBV6-2/TRBV6-3 | - | TGTGCCAGCAGTCCAGACCGGACTAGCGGGATGTCTGTCTACGAGCAGTACTTC | CASSPDRTSGMSVYEQYF
TRBD2 | TRBJ2-3 | TRBV4-1 | - | TGCGCCAGCAGCCAATTGGGACTAGCGGTCACAGATACGCAGTATTTT | CASSQLGLAVTDTQYF
- | TRBJ2-1 | TRBV7-2 | - | TGTGCCAGCAGCTTAGTTGGACCTAGTCTGAATGAGCAGTTCTTC | CASSLVGPSLNEQFF
- | TRBJ1-1 | TRBV12-3/TRBV12-4 | - | TGTGCCAGCACCATGGGAGGAACCGCTCCGCCAGCTTTCTTT | CASTMGGTAPPAFF